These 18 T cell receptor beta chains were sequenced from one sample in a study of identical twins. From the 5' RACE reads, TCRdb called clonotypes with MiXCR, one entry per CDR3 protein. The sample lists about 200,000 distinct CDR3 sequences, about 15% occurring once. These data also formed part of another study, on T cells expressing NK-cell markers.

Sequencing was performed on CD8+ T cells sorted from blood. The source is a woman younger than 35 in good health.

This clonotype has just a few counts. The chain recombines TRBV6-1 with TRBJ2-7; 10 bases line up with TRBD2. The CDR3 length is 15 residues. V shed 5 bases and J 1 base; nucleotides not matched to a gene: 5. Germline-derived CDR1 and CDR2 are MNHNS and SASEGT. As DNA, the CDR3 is TGTGCCAGCAGTCCTAGCGGGGGCGGGTCCTACGAGCAGTACTTC. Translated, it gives CASSPSGGGSYEQYF.

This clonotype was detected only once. The CDR3 is CSARDRTGPYEQYF. CDR3 sequence (DNA): TGCAGTGCTAGAGACAGGACGGGACCCTACGAGCAGTACTTC. The chain couples TRBV20-1 to TRBJ2-7; D tentatively fits TRBD1 or TRBD2 (5 bases each). V shed 0 bases and J shed 2 bases, with 11 bases lying between them. The germline gives CDR1 DFQATT, CDR2 SNEGSKA (reference sequence). The CDR3 consists of 14 residues.

This chain's CDR3 is CASSVGGGDTAEAFF. The CDR3, as DNA: TGTGCCAGCAGCGTAGGGGGAGGAGATACTGCTGAAGCTTTCTTT. The genes are TRBV9 and TRBJ1-1; D call uncertain. The CDR3 loop spans 15 amino acids. Germline values: CDR1 SGDLS, CDR2 YYNGEE. V was cut by 0 bases and J by 6 bases, with 15 bases left in between.

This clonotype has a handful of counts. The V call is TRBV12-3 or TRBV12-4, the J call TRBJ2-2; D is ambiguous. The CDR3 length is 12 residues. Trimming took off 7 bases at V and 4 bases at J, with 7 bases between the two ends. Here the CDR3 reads CASMHITGELFF. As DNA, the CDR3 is TGTGCCAGCATGCACATCACCGGGGAGCTGTTTTTT.

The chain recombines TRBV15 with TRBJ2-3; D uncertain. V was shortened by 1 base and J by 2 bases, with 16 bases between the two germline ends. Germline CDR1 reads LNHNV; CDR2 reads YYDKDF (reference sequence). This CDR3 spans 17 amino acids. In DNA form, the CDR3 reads TGTGCCACCAGCAGAGCGTGGGCCACTTCTTACACAGATACGCAGTATTTT. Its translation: CATSRAWATSYTDTQYF. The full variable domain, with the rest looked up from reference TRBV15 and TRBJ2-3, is DAMVIQNPRYQVTQFGKPVTLSCSQTLNHNVMYWYQQKSSQAPKLLFHYYDKDFNNEADTPDNFQSRRPNTSFCFLDIRSPGLGDTAMYLCATSRAWATSYTDTQYFGPGTRLTVL.

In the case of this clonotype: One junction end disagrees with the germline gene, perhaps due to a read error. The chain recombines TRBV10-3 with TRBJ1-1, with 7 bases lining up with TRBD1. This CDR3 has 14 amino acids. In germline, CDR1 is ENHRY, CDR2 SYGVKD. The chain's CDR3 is CAVSGGGRAAEAFF. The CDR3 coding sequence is TGTGCCGTCAGCGGAGGGGGCAGGGCGGCTGAAGCTTTCTTT.

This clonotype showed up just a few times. The chain's CDR3 is CASRGTRDSYEQYF. The DNA of the CDR3 is TGTGCCAGCCGTGGGACTAGAGACTCCTACGAGCAGTACTTC. The V and J genes are TRBV4-2 and TRBJ2-7, with TRBD2 matching over 8 bases. The J segment lost 0 bases and the V segment lost 8 bases, leaving 6 bases of the junction unmatched. CDR1 is LGHNA and CDR2 is YNFKEQ in the germline V gene. There are 14 residues in the CDR3.

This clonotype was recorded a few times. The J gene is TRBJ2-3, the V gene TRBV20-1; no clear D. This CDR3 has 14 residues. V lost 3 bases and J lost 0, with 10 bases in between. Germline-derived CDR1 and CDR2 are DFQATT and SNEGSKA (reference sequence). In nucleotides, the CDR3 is TGCAGTGCTAGCCTAGGGTTCAGCACAGATACGCAGTATTTT. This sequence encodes CSASLGFSTDTQYF.

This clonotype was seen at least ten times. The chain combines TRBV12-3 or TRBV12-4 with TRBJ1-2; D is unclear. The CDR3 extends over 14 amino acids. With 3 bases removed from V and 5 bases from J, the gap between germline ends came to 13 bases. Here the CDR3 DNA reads TGTGCCAGCAGTTTGGGGAGAAACTTTTATGGCTACACCTTC. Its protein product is CASSLGRNFYGYTF.

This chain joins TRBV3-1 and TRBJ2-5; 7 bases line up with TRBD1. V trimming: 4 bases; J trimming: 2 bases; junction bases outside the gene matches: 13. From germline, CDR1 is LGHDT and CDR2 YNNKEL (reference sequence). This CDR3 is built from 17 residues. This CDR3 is CASSPHKYRDSQETQYF. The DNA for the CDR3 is TGTGCCAGCAGCCCCCACAAATACCGGGACAGTCAAGAGACCCAGTACTTC.

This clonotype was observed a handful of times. The CDR3 loop reads CASSASGDTQYF. CDR3 nucleotide sequence: TGTGCCAGCAGCGCCTCCGGAGATACGCAGTATTTT. The rearrangement links TRBV9 to TRBJ2-3; D is uncertain. V dropped 3 bases and J dropped 5 bases, with 7 bases sitting between them. CDR3 length equals 12 residues. Germline loops: CDR1 SGDLS, CDR2 YYNGEE.

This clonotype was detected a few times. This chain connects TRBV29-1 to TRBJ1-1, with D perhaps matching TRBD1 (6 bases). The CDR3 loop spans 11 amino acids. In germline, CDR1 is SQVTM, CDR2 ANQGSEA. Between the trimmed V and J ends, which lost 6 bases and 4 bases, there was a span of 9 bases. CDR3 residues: CSVGGRTEAFF. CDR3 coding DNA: TGCAGCGTAGGGGGTCGCACTGAAGCTTTCTTT.

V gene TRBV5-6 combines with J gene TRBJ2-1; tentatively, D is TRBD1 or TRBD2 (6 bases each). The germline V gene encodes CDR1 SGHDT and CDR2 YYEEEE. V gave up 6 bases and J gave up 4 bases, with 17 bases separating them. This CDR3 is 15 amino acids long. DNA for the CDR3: TGTGCCAGCACGTGGGGGGCCGGGGTATACAATGAGCAGTTCTTC. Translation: CASTWGAGVYNEQFF. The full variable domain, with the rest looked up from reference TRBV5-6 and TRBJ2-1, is DAGVTQSPTHLIKTRGQQVTLRCSPKSGHDTVSWYQQALGQGPQFIFQYYEEEERQRGNFPDRFSGHQFPNYSSELNVNALLLGDSALYLCASTWGAGVYNEQFFGPGTRLTVL.

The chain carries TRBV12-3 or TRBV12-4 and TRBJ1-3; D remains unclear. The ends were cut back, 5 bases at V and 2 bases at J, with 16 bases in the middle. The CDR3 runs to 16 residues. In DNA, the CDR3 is TGTGCCAGCAGTGCTTTCCTGGGAGGCGCTGGAAACACCATATATTTT. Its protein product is CASSAFLGGAGNTIYF.

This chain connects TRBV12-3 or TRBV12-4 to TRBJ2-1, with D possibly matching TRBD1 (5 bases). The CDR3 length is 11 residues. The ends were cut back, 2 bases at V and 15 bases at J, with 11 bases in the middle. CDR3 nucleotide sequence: TGTGCCAGCAGTTTACGTACAGGTCCGTTCTTC. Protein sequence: CASSLRTGPFF.

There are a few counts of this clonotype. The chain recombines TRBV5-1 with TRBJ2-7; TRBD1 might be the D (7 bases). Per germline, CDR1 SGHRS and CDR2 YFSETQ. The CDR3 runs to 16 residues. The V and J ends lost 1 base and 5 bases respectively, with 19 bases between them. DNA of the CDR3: TGCGCCAGCAGCTTGTTCCAGGGGGGCAGATTGGACGAGCAGTACTTC. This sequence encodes CASSLFQGGRLDEQYF.

CDR3 residues: CSARVAGPPAYF. The CDR3 nucleotides read TGCAGTGCTAGAGTGGCAGGGCCACCCGCATACTTC. The genes are TRBV20-1 and TRBJ2-7; D might be TRBD1 (5 bases). The CDR3 contains 12 residues. Per the germline V gene, CDR1 is DFQATT and CDR2 is SNEGSKA (reference sequence). Trimming pared 1 base from V and 13 bases from J, leaving 17 bases between.

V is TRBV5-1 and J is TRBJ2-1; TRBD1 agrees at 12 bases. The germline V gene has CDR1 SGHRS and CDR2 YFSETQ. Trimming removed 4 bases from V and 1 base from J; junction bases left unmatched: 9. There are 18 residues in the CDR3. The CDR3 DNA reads TGCGCCAGCAGCGGCGGGACAGGGGGCATTAGGTCCTACAATGAGCAGTTCTTC. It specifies CASSGGTGGIRSYNEQFF.